Listed below are T cell receptor beta chains from one sample, sequenced in a study of blood T cell repertoires in COVID-19. Repertoires were generated with immunoSEQ multiplex PCR, while TCRdb's copy carries only in-frame clones and drops some. The table records approximately 200,000 clones, more than 80% of them present only once. The source material was PBMCs or T cells enriched from blood (not recorded which). These receptors came from a man aged 30 to 45 who had recovered from COVID-19. Both conserved end residues are trimmed from each CDR3. Fields, in order: V gene, CDR3 protein.

v_gene: TRBV28; CDR3aa: ASSFVLAGVNNEQF
v_gene: TRBV6-4; CDR3aa: ASSDSGGNEQF
v_gene: TRBV27; CDR3aa: ASSLSIANLLSSYNSPLH
v_gene: TRBV14; CDR3aa: ASSRQRTGGTDTQY
v_gene: TRBV5-8; CDR3aa: ASSLQQAYEQY
v_gene: TRBV4-3; CDR3aa: ASSEGRGAYNEQF
v_gene: TRBV18; CDR3aa: ASSPDYRVVGNTIY
v_gene: TRBV7-2; CDR3aa: ASSPPRLAGVGELF
v_gene: TRBV12-1; CDR3aa: ASSNGRDNQPQH
v_gene: TRBV6-5; CDR3aa: ASRNPLAGDYGYT
v_gene: TRBV19; CDR3aa: ASSVTGTRDETQY
v_gene: TRBV27; CDR3aa: ASSLDRRTQY
v_gene: TRBV7-2; CDR3aa: ASSTTGGTTTDTQY
v_gene: TRBV9; CDR3aa: ASSVAPGTGDNEQF
v_gene: TRBV27; CDR3aa: ASSPRTGGPFSTQY
v_gene: TRBV6-6; CDR3aa: ASSPNPYRVVGSDTQY
v_gene: TRBV10-3; CDR3aa: AIRDATDGSPLH
v_gene: TRBV27; CDR3aa: ASSDYGTGYTDTQY
v_gene: TRBV5-1; CDR3aa: ASSLAPGLWETQY
v_gene: TRBV3-1/TRBV3-2; CDR3aa: ASSQSGQNSGNTIY
v_gene: TRBV30; CDR3aa: AWSVPGITDTQY
v_gene: TRBV29-1; CDR3aa: SAVGQSFYGYT
v_gene: TRBV9; CDR3aa: ASSVTRDSNYGYT
v_gene: TRBV11-3; CDR3aa: ASSSGTGGQETQY
v_gene: TRBV5-4; CDR3aa: ASSLGRAGGYEQY
v_gene: TRBV30; CDR3aa: AWSVGGGAYEQY
v_gene: TRBV28; CDR3aa: ASSYQGAHNSPLH
v_gene: TRBV11-3; CDR3aa: ASSPSAGSADTQY
v_gene: TRBV25-1; CDR3aa: ASSSPAGYT
v_gene: TRBV7-8; CDR3aa: ASSLLGDRTDTQY
v_gene: TRBV30; CDR3aa: AWSGRTGDEKLF
v_gene: TRBV19; CDR3aa: ASSSTGGDNEQF
v_gene: TRBV21-1; CDR3aa: ASSKLGNRDTSTTNEKLF
v_gene: TRBV5-1; CDR3aa: ASSEQFPTDTQY
v_gene: TRBV7-8; CDR3aa: ASSLFVPGDSNQPQH
v_gene: TRBV13; CDR3aa: ASSSAGGEKLF
v_gene: TRBV3-1/TRBV3-2; CDR3aa: ASSQGGGLTEAF
v_gene: TRBV2; CDR3aa: ASSLGLAREQY
v_gene: TRBV7-8; CDR3aa: ASSLALTLGSRTYEQY
v_gene: TRBV19; CDR3aa: ASSTDRGWAGELF
v_gene: TRBV6-5; CDR3aa: ASTSGDTEAF
v_gene: TRBV28; CDR3aa: ASSFNLREGGYEQY
v_gene: TRBV24-1; CDR3aa: ATCNIGAAQNTGELF
v_gene: TRBV10-3; CDR3aa: AISTSGAGSYEQY
v_gene: TRBV27; CDR3aa: ASKRTASNYGYT
v_gene: TRBV28; CDR3aa: ASSLCSGGGVVNSPLH
v_gene: TRBV4-2; CDR3aa: ASSQDTGQGRETQY
v_gene: TRBV30; CDR3aa: AWTLGVTEAF
v_gene: TRBV6-2/TRBV6-3; CDR3aa: ASSSDPGLAGALDTQY
v_gene: TRBV2; CDR3aa: ASVESNTEAF
v_gene: TRBV15; CDR3aa: ATSRERYEQY
v_gene: TRBV18; CDR3aa: ASSSPGQASYEQY
v_gene: TRBV6-2/TRBV6-3; CDR3aa: ASSYYSTNEKLF